This T cell receptor beta chain stems from a study of cytomegalovirus exposure and HLA in healthy donors. The primer mix had 60 Vbeta and 13 Jbeta primers. Repertoires were generated with immunoSEQ multiplex PCR, while TCRdb's copy carries only in-frame clones and drops some. The table includes approximately 120,000 clones, about 80% detected once. This clone has only a few counts. What it binds is unknown. Study-wide points: The presence/absence work took it that sequencing depth was about the same across donors. Using a false discovery rate of 0.05, a later analysis showed that roughly 16,000 TCR beta sequences were associated with HLA alleles. Relative to equally common others, HLA-associated TCR beta chains showed greater clonal expansion in a later analysis. The investigators catalogued 164 TCR beta chains as cytomegalovirus-associated.

The receptor comes from a female donor in good health and CMV-seronegative. The sequenced sample consisted of PBMCs.

In DNA form, the CDR3 reads TGTGCCAGCTCTGGAGGGTACGAGCAGTACTTC. This sequence encodes CASSGGYEQYF. V and J are TRBV6-6 and TRBJ2-7, with D possibly matching TRBD2 (6 bases). There are 11 residues in the CDR3. CDR1 is MNHNY and CDR2 is SVGAGI in the germline V gene (reference sequence). V lost 8 bases, J lost 4 bases, and 9 bases lay in between.